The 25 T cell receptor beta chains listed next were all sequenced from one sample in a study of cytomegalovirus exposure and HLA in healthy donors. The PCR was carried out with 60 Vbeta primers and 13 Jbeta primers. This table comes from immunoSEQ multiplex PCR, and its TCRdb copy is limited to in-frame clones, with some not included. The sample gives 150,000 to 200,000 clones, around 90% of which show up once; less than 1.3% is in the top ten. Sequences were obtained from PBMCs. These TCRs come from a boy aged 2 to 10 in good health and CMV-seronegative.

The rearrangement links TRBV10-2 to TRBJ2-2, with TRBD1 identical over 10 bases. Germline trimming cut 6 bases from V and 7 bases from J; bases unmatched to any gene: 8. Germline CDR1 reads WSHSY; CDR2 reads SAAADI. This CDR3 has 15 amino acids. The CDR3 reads CASRTGTGANGELFF. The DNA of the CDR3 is TGCGCCAGCAGGACCGGGACAGGGGCTAACGGGGAGCTGTTTTTT.

CDR3 coding DNA: TGTGCCAGCAGCGACCGGGACAGCTCCTACGAGCAGTACTTC. This translates into CASSDRDSSYEQYF. V and J are TRBV6-6 and TRBJ2-5; 7 positions match TRBD1. The J call is doubtful: the DNA matches TRBJ2-7 better. The CDR3 is 14 amino acids. Germline V lookup: CDR1 MNHNY, CDR2 SVGAGI (reference sequence).

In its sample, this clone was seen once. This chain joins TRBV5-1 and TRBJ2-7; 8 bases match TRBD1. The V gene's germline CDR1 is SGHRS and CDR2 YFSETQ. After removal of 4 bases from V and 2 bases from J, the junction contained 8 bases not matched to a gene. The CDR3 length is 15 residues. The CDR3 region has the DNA TGCGCCAGCAGCGGAATACAGGGGGGACCCTACGAGCAGTACTTC. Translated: CASSGIQGGPYEQYF.

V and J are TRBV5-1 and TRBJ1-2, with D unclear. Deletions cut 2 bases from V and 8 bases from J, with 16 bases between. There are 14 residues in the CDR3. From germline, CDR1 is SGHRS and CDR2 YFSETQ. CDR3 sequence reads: CASSFAASSGGYTF. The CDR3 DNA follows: TGCGCCAGCAGCTTTGCAGCCTCCTCGGGGGGCTACACCTTC. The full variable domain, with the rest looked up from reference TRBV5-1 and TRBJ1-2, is KAGVTQTPRYLIKTRGQQVTLSCSPISGHRSVSWYQQTPGQGLQFLFEYFSETQRNKGNFPGRFSGRQFSNSRSEMNVSTLELGDSALYLCASSFAASSGGYTFGSGTRLTVV.

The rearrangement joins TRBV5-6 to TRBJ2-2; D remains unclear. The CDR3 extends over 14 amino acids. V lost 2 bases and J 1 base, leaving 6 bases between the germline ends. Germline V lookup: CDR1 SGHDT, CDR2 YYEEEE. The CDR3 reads CASSFALNTGELFF. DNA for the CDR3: TGTGCCAGCAGCTTCGCGTTGAACACCGGGGAGCTGTTTTTT.

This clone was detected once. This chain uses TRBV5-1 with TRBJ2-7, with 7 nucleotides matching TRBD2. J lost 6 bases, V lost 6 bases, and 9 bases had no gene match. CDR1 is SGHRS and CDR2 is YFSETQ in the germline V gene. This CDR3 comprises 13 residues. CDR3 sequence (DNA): TGCGCCAGCACCTTAGGGGAGGGTCGCGAGCAGTACTTC. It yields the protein CASTLGEGREQYF.

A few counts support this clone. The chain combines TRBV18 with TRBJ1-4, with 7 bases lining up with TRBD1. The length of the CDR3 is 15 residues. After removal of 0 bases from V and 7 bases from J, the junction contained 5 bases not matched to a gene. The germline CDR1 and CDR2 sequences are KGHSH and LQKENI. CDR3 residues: CASSPPSTGTEKLFF. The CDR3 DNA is TGTGCCAGCTCACCACCGTCGACAGGGACTGAAAAACTGTTTTTT.

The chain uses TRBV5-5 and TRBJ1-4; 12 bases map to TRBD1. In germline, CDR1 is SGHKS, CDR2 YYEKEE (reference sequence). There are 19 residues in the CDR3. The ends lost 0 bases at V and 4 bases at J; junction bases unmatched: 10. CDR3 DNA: TGTGCCAGCAGCTTGGGATGGGACAGGGGGCGCGGGAGTAATGAAAAACTGTTTTTT. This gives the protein CASSLGWDRGRGSNEKLFF.

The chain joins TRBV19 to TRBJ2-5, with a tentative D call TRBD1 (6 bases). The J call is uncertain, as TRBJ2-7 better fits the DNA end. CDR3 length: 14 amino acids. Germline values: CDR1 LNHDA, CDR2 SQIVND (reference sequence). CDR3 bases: TGTGCCAGTAGTCCTACAGGGCCGGGCGCCGAGCAGTACTTC. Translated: CASSPTGPGAEQYF.

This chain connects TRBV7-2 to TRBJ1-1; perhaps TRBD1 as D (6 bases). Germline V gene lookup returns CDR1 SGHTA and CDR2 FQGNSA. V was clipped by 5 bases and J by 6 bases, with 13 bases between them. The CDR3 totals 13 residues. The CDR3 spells CASSITGNSEAFF. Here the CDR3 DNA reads TGTGCCAGCAGCATTACAGGGAATTCTGAAGCTTTCTTT. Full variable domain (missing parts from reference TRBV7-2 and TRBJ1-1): GAGVSQSPSNKVTEKGKDVELRCDPISGHTALYWYRQSLGQGLEFLIYFQGNSAPDKSGLPSDRFSAERTGGSVSTLTIQRTQQEDSAVYLCASSITGNSEAFFGQGTRLTVV.

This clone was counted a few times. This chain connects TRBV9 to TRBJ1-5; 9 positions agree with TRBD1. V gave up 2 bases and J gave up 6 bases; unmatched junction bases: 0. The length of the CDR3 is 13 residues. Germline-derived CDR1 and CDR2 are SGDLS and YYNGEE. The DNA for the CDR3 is TGTGCCAGCAGCGTGGACAGGGGTCAGCCCCAGCATTTT. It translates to CASSVDRGQPQHF.

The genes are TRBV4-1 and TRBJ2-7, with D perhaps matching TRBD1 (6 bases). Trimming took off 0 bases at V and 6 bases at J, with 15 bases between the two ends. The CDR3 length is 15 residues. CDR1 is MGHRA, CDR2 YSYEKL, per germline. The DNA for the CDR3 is TGCGCCAGCAGCCAAGATGGTACAGGGTTCGGCGAGCAGTACTTC. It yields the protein CASSQDGTGFGEQYF.

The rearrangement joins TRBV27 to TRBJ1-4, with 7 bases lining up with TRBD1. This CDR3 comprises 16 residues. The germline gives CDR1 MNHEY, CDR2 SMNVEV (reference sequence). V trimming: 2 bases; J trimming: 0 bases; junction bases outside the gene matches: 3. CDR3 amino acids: CASSLRTGATNEKLFF. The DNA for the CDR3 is TGTGCCAGCAGTTTAAGGACAGGAGCAACTAATGAAAAACTGTTTTTT.

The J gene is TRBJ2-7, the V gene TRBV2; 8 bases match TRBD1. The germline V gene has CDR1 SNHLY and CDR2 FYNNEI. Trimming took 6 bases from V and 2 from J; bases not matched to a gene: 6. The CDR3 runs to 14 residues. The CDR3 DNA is TGTGCCAGCAGGCGGACAGGGCGGACCTACGAGCAGTACTTC. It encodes CASRRTGRTYEQYF.

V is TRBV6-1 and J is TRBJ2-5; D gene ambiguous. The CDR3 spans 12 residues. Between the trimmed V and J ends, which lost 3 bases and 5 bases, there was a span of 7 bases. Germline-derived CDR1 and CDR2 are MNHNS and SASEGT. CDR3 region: CASSEFMETQYF. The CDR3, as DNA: TGTGCCAGCAGTGAGTTTATGGAGACCCAGTACTTC.

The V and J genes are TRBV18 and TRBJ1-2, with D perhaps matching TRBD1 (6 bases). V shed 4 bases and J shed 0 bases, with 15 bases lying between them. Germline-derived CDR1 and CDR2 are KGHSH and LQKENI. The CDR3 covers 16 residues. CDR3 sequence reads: CASSQMDSPSNYGYTF. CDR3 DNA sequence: TGTGCCAGCTCACAAATGGACAGCCCATCTAACTATGGCTACACCTTC.

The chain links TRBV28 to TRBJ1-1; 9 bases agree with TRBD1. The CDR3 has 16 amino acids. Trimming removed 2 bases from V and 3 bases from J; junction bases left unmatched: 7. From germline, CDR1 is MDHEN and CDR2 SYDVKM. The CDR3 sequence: CASSLVQGAGDTEAFF. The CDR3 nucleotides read TGTGCCAGCAGTTTAGTACAGGGGGCGGGCGACACTGAAGCTTTCTTT.

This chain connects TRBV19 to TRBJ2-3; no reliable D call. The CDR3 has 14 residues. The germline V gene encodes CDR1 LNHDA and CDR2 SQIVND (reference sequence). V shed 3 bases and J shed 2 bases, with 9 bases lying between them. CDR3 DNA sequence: TGTGCCAGTAGTATTGGGCAGAACACAGATACGCAGTATTTT. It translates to CASSIGQNTDTQYF.

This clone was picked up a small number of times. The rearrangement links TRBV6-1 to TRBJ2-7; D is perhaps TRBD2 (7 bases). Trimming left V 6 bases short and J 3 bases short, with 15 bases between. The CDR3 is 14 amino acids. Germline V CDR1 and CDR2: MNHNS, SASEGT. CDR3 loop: CASSTSGDIYEQYF. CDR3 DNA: TGTGCCAGCAGCACAAGCGGGGACATCTACGAGCAGTACTTC.

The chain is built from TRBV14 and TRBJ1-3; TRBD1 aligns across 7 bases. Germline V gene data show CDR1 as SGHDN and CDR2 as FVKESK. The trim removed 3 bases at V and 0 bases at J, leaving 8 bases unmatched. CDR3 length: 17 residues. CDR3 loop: CASSHLGTAFSGNTIYF. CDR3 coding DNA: TGTGCCAGCAGCCATTTAGGGACAGCTTTCTCTGGAAACACCATATATTTT.

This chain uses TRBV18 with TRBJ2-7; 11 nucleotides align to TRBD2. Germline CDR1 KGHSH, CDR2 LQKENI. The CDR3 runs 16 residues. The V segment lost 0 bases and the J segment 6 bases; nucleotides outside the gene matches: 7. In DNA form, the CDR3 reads TGTGCCAGCTCACCACCGATCCTAGCGGGGGGCGGCGAGCAGTACTTC. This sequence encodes CASSPPILAGGGEQYF.

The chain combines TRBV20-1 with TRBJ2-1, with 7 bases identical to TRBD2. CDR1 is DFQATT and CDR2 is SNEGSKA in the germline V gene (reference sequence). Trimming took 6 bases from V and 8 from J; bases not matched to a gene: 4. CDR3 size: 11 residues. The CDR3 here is CSAQGGDEQFF. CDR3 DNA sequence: TGCAGTGCCCAGGGAGGGGATGAGCAGTTCTTC.

The CDR3 spells CASNSGTGDIQYF. In DNA form, the CDR3 reads TGTGCCAGCAACTCCGGGACAGGGGACATTCAGTACTTC. The V gene is TRBV27, the J gene TRBJ2-4; 10 nucleotides agree with TRBD1. The CDR3 sequence is 13 residues long. The germline V gene encodes CDR1 MNHEY and CDR2 SMNVEV (reference sequence). V lost 7 bases, J lost 8 bases, and 5 bases stayed unmatched.

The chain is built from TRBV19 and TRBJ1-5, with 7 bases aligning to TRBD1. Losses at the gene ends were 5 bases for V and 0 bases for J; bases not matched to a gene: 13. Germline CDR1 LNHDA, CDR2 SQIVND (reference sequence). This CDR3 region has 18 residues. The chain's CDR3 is CASSPTGAGGYSNQPQHF. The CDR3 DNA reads TGTGCCAGTAGTCCCACAGGGGCCGGCGGGTATAGCAATCAGCCCCAGCATTTT.

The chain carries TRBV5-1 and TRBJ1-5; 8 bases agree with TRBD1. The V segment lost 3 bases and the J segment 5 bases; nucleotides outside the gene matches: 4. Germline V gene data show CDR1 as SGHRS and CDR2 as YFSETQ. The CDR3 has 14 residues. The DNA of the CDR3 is TGCGCCAGCAGCTCGGGACAGGAGGATCAGCCCCAGCATTTT. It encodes CASSSGQEDQPQHF.